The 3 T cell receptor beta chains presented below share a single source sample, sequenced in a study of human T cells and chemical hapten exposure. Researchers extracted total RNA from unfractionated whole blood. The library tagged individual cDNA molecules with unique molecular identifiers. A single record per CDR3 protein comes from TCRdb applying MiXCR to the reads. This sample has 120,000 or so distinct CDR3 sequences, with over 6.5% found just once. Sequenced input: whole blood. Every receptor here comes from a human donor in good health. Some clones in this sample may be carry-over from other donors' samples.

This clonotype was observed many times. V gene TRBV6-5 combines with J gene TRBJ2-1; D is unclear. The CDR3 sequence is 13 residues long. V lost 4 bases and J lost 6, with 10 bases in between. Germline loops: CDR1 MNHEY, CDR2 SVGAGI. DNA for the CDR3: TGTGCCAGCAGTTTTGAGTTTTCCAATGAGCAGTTCTTC. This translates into CASSFEFSNEQFF.

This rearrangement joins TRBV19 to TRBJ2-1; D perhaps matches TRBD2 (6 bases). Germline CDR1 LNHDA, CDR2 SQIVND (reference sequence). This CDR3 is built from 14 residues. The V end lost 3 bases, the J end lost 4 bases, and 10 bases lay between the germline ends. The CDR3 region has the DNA TGTGCCAGTAGTATCAAGCGGGCTTACAATGAGCAGTTCTTC. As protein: CASSIKRAYNEQFF.

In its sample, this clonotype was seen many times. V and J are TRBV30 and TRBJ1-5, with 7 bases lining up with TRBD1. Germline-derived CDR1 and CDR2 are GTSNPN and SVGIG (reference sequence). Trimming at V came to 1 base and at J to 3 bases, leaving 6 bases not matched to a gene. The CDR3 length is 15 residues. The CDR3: CAWSGAGGLNQPQHF. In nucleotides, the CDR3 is TGTGCCTGGAGTGGGGCAGGGGGACTCAATCAGCCCCAGCATTTT.